One and the same sample provided the 14 T cell receptor beta chains below, sequenced in a study of CD8 T cells in ankylosing spondylitis. These TCRs' antigens remain unknown. TCRdb reprocessed the 5' RACE reads via MiXCR and lists one record per CDR3 protein. The profile shows approximately 500,000 distinct CDR3 sequences, about 13% of them singletons. Study conclusions and caveats: A TCR beta motif of several highly homologous variants seemed to mark ankylosing spondylitis blood.

Sequencing was performed on blood, either unsorted or a sorted T cell fraction (not recorded which). The receptors originated from a male donor with ankylosing spondylitis.

V gene TRBV20-1 combines with J gene TRBJ2-7; weak D call: TRBD1 (6 bases). Germline CDR1 DFQATT, CDR2 SNEGSKA (reference sequence). The CDR3 is 13 residues long. With 5 bases removed from V and 3 bases from J, the gap between germline ends came to 14 bases. Here the CDR3 reads CSARPGHFYEQYF. The CDR3 nucleotides read TGCAGTGCTCGACCGGGACACTTCTACGAGCAGTACTTC.

V usage is TRBV6-1 and J usage is TRBJ1-4; 7 bases map to TRBD1. The CDR3 extends over 15 amino acids. The V gene end was trimmed by 6 bases and the J gene end by 6 bases; junction bases not matched to a gene: 10. Germline V lookup: CDR1 MNHNS, CDR2 SASEGT. CDR3 loop: CASSLKEGADEKLFF. The CDR3 coding sequence is TGTGCCAGCAGCCTCAAAGAGGGGGCGGATGAAAAACTGTTTTTT.

In this sample, this clonotype turned up a few times. The V and J genes are TRBV2 and TRBJ2-6, with D uncertain. Trimming left V 0 bases short and J 2 bases short, with 5 bases between. The CDR3 totals 15 residues. The germline V gene encodes CDR1 SNHLY and CDR2 FYNNEI. The CDR3 DNA reads as TGTGCCAGCAGTGAAGCGAGCCCTGGGGCCAACGTCCTGACTTTC. Amino acid sequence: CASSEASPGANVLTF.

This clonotype was seen more than once but under ten times. The V gene is TRBV24-1, the J gene TRBJ1-5, with D possibly being TRBD1 (6 bases). Per the germline V gene, CDR1 is KGHDR and CDR2 is SFDVKD. The CDR3 spans 14 residues. The V end was cut by 4 bases, the J end by 6 bases, with 12 bases between. The CDR3 here is CATSEGGTSQPQHF. The CDR3 bases are TGTGCCACCAGTGAGGGGGGGACATCTCAGCCCCAGCATTTT.

This clonotype has only a few counts. The chain combines TRBV4-2 with TRBJ2-7; D perhaps matches TRBD2 (5 bases). Per the germline V gene, CDR1 is LGHNA and CDR2 is YNFKEQ. CDR3 length equals 14 residues. The V end was cut by 1 base, the J end by 2 bases, with 9 bases between. The CDR3 coding sequence is TGTGCCAGCAGCCAAGCGGACTCAGCCTACGAGCAGTACTTC. As protein: CASSQADSAYEQYF.

The chain has TRBV28 and TRBJ2-3, with D perhaps TRBD2 (5 bases). This CDR3 region has 15 residues. V gave up 1 base and J gave up 1 base, with 9 bases separating them. From germline, CDR1 is MDHEN and CDR2 SYDVKM. In DNA form, the CDR3 reads TGTGCCAGCAGTTTATTTACTAGTGGCACAGATACGCAGTATTTT. The encoded protein is CASSLFTSGTDTQYF.

This clonotype has a handful of counts. The DNA of the CDR3 is TGTGCCAGCAAACCTAGCGGGAGCTCCTACGAGCAGTACTTC. Its translation: CASKPSGSSYEQYF. The V and J genes are TRBV27 and TRBJ2-7, with 10 nucleotides matching TRBD2. Germline loops: CDR1 MNHEY, CDR2 SMNVEV (reference sequence). The CDR3 totals 14 residues. Trimming took 7 bases from V and 0 from J; bases not matched to a gene: 3.

This clonotype appeared a few times. The rearrangement joins TRBV7-8 to TRBJ1-1; D uncertain. CDR1 and CDR2 from the germline V gene are SGHVS and FQNEAQ. The CDR3 contains 14 residues. V shed 0 bases and J shed 4 bases, with 9 bases lying between them. CDR3 coding DNA: TGTGCCAGCAGCTTAGCGTGGGCTGGCACTGAAGCTTTCTTT. Translated: CASSLAWAGTEAFF.

This clonotype was detected many times. This chain connects TRBV3-1 to TRBJ2-3; D not resolved. The CDR3 covers 16 residues. From germline, CDR1 is LGHDT and CDR2 YNNKEL (reference sequence). The ends were cut back, 4 bases at V and 6 bases at J, with 20 bases in the middle. As DNA, the CDR3 is TGTGCCAGCAGCCCCCCAGCAGGCCAGGTTGGGGATACGCAGTATTTT. The encoded protein is CASSPPAGQVGDTQYF.

The table lists this clonotype with a few counts. V gene TRBV12-3 or TRBV12-4 combines with J gene TRBJ1-1, with D uncertain. V was shortened by 6 bases and J by 1 base, with 9 bases between the two germline ends. CDR3 length equals 13 residues. The CDR3 nucleotides are TGTGCCAGCAGCAAACCAAGGAACACTGAAGCTTTCTTT. Protein product: CASSKPRNTEAFF.

The table lists this clonotype with a count of one. The chain has TRBV10-3 and TRBJ2-5; 8 bases agree with TRBD2. CDR3 length equals 15 residues. Germline lookup yields CDR1 ENHRY and CDR2 SYGVKD. V lost 4 bases to trimming and J lost 4 bases; unmatched junction nucleotides: 8. The CDR3, as DNA: TGTGCCATCAGTGCCAGGGCGAGCGGGAGAGAGACCCAGTACTTC. Translating it yields CAISARASGRETQYF.

A few counts support this clonotype. The rearrangement uses TRBV3-1 and TRBJ2-2; 9 nucleotides agree with TRBD1. V lost 3 bases and J lost 6; bases outside the gene matches: 5. The CDR3 length is 15 residues. The germline V gene encodes CDR1 LGHDT and CDR2 YNNKEL (reference sequence). CDR3 coding DNA: TGTGCCAGCAGCCACATGGACAGGGGTTCCGGGGAGCTGTTTTTT. This gives the protein CASSHMDRGSGELFF.

This clonotype has more than one count but fewer than ten. The chain carries TRBV5-1 and TRBJ2-6; D unclear. This CDR3 spans 18 amino acids. V lost 0 bases, J lost 4 bases, and 17 bases lay in between. Germline V gene data show CDR1 as SGHRS and CDR2 as YFSETQ. CDR3 DNA sequence: TGCGCCAGCAGCTTGGGGGCGACAAACTACGGAGGGGCCAACGTCCTGACTTTC. Translated, it gives CASSLGATNYGGANVLTF.

V is TRBV19 and J is TRBJ2-7; a weak D match, TRBD2 (6 bases). CDR1 is LNHDA, CDR2 SQIVND, per germline (reference sequence). V was pared by 7 bases and J by 0 bases, with 16 bases between. The CDR3 runs 15 residues. CDR3 amino acids: CASKRYLGLSYEQYV. The DNA of the CDR3 is TGTGCCAGTAAACGATACCTGGGACTCTCCTACGAGCAGTACGTC.